This T cell receptor (beta chain) comes out of a study of cytomegalovirus exposure and HLA in healthy donors. General study points: CMV serostatus alone was available as immune exposure information. Researchers counted around 180 TCR beta chains as cytomegalovirus-associated.

V lost 5 bases and J 0 bases, leaving 11 bases between the germline ends. CDR1 and CDR2 from the germline V gene are MDHEN and SYDVKM. This CDR3 spans 14 amino acids. Notes on this clone: Its antigen remains unidentified.

Amplification used 60 Vbeta primers and 13 Jbeta primers. Authors' processing steps: In a later analysis, of 84 million or so unique beta chains, around 11 million appeared in at least two donors. Clones were read by immunoSEQ multiplex PCR, and TCRdb kept only the in-frame ones, dropping some. V and J calls and clone size come straight from that table; D and trimming were deduced from the DNA. The data show 110,000 to 150,000 clones, about three quarters seen once. V usage is TRBV28 and J usage is TRBJ2-7; possibly TRBD1 for D (6 bases). This TCR derives from a woman aged 25 to 39 in good health and CMV-seronegative. Sequenced input: PBMCs. The CDR3 bases are TGTGCCAGCAGTCCGCAGGGGATCTCCTACGAGCAGTACTTC. It yields the protein CASSPQGISYEQYF.